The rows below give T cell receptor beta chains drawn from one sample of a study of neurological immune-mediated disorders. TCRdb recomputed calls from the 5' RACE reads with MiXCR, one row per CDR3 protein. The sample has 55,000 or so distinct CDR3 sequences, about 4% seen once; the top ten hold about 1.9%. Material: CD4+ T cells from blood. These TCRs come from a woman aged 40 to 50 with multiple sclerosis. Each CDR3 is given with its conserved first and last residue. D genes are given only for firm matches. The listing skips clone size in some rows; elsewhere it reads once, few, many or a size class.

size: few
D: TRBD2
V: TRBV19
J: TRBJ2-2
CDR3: CASSMPAGGPTGELFF
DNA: TGTGCCAGTAGTATGCCAGCGGGGGGGCCCACCGGGGAGCTGTTTTTT

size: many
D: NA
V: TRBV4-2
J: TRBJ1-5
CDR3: CATGEGYQPQHF
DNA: TGTGCCACCGGGGAGGGCTATCAGCCCCAGCATTTT

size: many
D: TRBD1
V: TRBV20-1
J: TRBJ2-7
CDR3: CSATRQGLSYEQYF
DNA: TGCAGTGCTACGAGACAGGGGCTTTCCTACGAGCAGTACTTC

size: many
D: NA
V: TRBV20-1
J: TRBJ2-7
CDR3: CSAGVGGIAIFEQYF
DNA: TGCAGTGCTGGGGTAGGCGGGATAGCGATCTTCGAGCAGTACTTC

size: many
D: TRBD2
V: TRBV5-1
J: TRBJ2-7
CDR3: CASSLGLAGERNEQYF
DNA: TGCGCCAGCAGCTTGGGACTAGCGGGGGAACGCAACGAGCAGTACTTC

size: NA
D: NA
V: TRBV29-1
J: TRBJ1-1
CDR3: CSVETGEAFF
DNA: TGCAGCGTAGAGACAGGTGAAGCTTTCTTT

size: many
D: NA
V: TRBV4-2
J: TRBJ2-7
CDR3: CASSQLGPPYF
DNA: TGTGCCAGCAGCCAACTCGGGCCCCCGTACTTC

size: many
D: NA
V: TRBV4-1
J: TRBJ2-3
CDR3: CASSQPLLEGKRATQYF
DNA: TGCGCCAGCAGCCAACCACTCTTGGAAGGAAAGCGGGCTACGCAGTATTTT

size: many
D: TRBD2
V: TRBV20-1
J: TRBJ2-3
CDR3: CSARVGGGYTDTQYF
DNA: TGCAGTGCTAGAGTCGGGGGGGGATACACAGATACGCAGTATTTT

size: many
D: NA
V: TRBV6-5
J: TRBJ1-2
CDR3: CASRETARGYTF
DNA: TGTGCCAGCAGAGAGACAGCGAGGGGCTACACCTTC

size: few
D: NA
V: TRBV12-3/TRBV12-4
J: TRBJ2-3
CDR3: CASSPPNGRTDTQYF
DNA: TGTGCCAGCAGCCCTCCCAACGGACGCACAGATACGCAGTATTTT

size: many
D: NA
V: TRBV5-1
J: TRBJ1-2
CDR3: CASSSRTANYGYTF
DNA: TGCGCCAGCAGCTCGAGGACGGCAAACTATGGCTACACCTTC

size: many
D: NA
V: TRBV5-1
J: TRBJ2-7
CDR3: CASSLNREAQYF
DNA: TGCGCCAGCAGCCTAAACAGGGAGGCGCAGTACTTC

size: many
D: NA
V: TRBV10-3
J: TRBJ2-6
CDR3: CAISEGAGANVLTF
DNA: TGTGCCATCAGTGAAGGGGCGGGGGCCAACGTCCTGACTTTC

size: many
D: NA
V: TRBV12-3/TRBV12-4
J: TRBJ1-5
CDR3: CASSLSGGQPQHF
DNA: TGTGCCAGCAGTTTAAGCGGCGGGCAGCCCCAGCATTTT

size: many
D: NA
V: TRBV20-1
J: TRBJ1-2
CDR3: CSASSDSSNYGYTF
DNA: TGCAGTGCTAGCTCTGACAGCTCTAACTATGGCTACACCTTC